The 29 T cell receptor beta chains given below trace back to one sample, sequenced in a study of T cells in localized non-small cell lung cancer. TCRdb's copy holds only in-frame clones and misses some; the assay was immunoSEQ multiplex PCR. The data contain fewer than 20,000 clones, 80% to 90% of them singletons. The input for sequencing was peripheral blood, taken before any cancer treatment. The source of these receptors is a male donor at least 60 years old with stage I lung adenocarcinoma.

The chain employs TRBV4-2 and TRBJ2-7; 9 bases agree with TRBD1. Germline-derived CDR1 and CDR2 are LGHNA and YNFKEQ. V dropped 4 bases and J dropped 5; count of bases not matched to a gene: 12. The CDR3 is 16 amino acids. CDR3 residues: CASSPPGDRVIDEQYF. As DNA, the CDR3 is TGTGCCAGCAGCCCCCCCGGGGACAGGGTAATAGACGAGCAGTACTTC.

The chain carries TRBV7-9 and TRBJ2-7; 9 positions agree with TRBD1. Losses at the gene ends were 1 base for V and 4 bases for J; bases not matched to a gene: 5. The CDR3 consists of 15 residues. Germline CDR1 reads SEHNR; CDR2 reads FQNEAQ (reference sequence). CDR3 sequence: CASSLGGTGRYEQYF. CDR3 bases: TGTGCCAGCAGCTTAGGAGGGACAGGGAGATACGAGCAGTACTTC.

The chain recombines TRBV11-2 with TRBJ1-2, with D possibly being TRBD1 (5 bases). The CDR3 is 15 residues long. The V end was cut by 0 bases, the J end by 3 bases, with 11 bases between. Looked up from germline, CDR1 is SGHAT and CDR2 is FQNNGV. The CDR3 DNA is TGTGCCAGCAGCTTAGATAGGGGAGCGTACTATGGCTACACCTTC. Residues: CASSLDRGAYYGYTF.

V gene TRBV29-1 combines with J gene TRBJ1-3, with D perhaps TRBD1 (6 bases). This CDR3 spans 14 amino acids. V was clipped by 4 bases and J by 3 bases, with 13 bases between them. Germline CDR1 reads SQVTM; CDR2 reads ANQGSEA. The CDR3 DNA sequence: TGCAGCGTTGTGTGGGGGGCTGGTGGAAACACCATATATTTT. This gives the protein CSVVWGAGGNTIYF.

This rearrangement joins TRBV28 to TRBJ1-2; D possibly corresponds to TRBD1 (5 bases). The V end lost 7 bases, the J end lost 6 bases, and 15 bases lay between the germline ends. CDR1 is MDHEN, CDR2 SYDVKM, per germline. The CDR3 loop spans 13 amino acids. CDR3 region: CASTPEGGDGYTF. The CDR3 DNA is TGTGCCAGCACCCCGGAGGGAGGGGATGGCTACACCTTC.

This clone was observed a single time. The chain links TRBV4-1 to TRBJ1-6, with 8 bases that match TRBD1. The V gene end was trimmed by 1 base and the J gene end by 7 bases; junction bases not matched to a gene: 6. This CDR3 contains 16 residues. CDR1 is MGHRA and CDR2 is YSYEKL in the germline V gene. The CDR3 is CASSQGGRGRNSPLHF. The CDR3 DNA is TGCGCCAGCAGCCAAGGGGGCAGGGGGCGAAATTCACCCCTCCACTTT.

The chain is built from TRBV4-2 and TRBJ2-1, with D perhaps assigned TRBD1 or TRBD2 (5 bases each). V was clipped by 6 bases and J by 0 bases, with 15 bases between them. This CDR3 is built from 16 residues. Germline loops: CDR1 LGHNA, CDR2 YNFKEQ. The CDR3 region is CASSRDRYSSYNEQFF. The DNA for the CDR3 is TGTGCCAGCAGTCGGGACCGCTACTCCTCCTACAATGAGCAGTTCTTC.

This clone was detected once. The chain links TRBV28 to TRBJ1-3; 11 bases are shared with TRBD1. Germline-derived CDR1 and CDR2 are MDHEN and SYDVKM. This CDR3 contains 15 residues. The V segment lost 5 bases and the J segment 7 bases; nucleotides outside the gene matches: 7. The CDR3 sequence is CASSETGTGGNTIYF. CDR3 coding DNA: TGTGCCAGCAGTGAAACCGGGACAGGGGGGAACACCATATATTTT.

The rearrangement links TRBV6-1 to TRBJ1-1; D is possibly TRBD1 (6 bases). This CDR3 contains 14 residues. The V gene's germline CDR1 is MNHNS and CDR2 SASEGT. The V and J ends lost 5 bases and 4 bases respectively, with 14 bases between them. The CDR3 DNA reads as TGTGCCAGCAGTTCCCCCAGGGGCGTCACTGAAGCTTTCTTT. Its protein is CASSSPRGVTEAFF.

This chain links TRBV28 with TRBJ1-5, with D possibly matching TRBD1 (5 bases). Per the germline V gene, CDR1 is MDHEN and CDR2 is SYDVKM. The CDR3 sequence is 14 residues long. Trimming took 6 bases from V and 3 from J, leaving 12 bases between them. CDR3 coding DNA: TGTGCCAGCAGCCTAGGACACCTCAATCAGCCCCAGCATTTT. Translation: CASSLGHLNQPQHF.

This chain connects TRBV5-6 to TRBJ1-3; D unclear. CDR1 SGHDT and CDR2 YYEEEE come from the germline V gene. The V end lost 0 bases, the J end lost 0 bases, and 7 bases lay between the germline ends. The CDR3 covers 15 residues. CDR3 sequence reads: CASSLGVDSGNTIYF. In nucleotides, the CDR3 is TGTGCCAGCAGCTTGGGAGTCGACTCTGGAAACACCATATATTTT. Looking up the rest from reference TRBV5-6 and TRBJ1-3 gives the full variable domain: DAGVTQSPTHLIKTRGQQVTLRCSPKSGHDTVSWYQQALGQGPQFIFQYYEEEERQRGNFPDRFSGHQFPNYSSELNVNALLLGDSALYLCASSLGVDSGNTIYFGEGSWLTVV.

This chain joins TRBV27 and TRBJ1-5; D may be TRBD1 (5 bases). Germline-derived CDR1 and CDR2 are MNHEY and SMNVEV (reference sequence). The CDR3 is 14 residues long. V shed 5 bases and J shed 4 bases, with 12 bases lying between them. CDR3 sequence reads: CASSRTWGNQPQHF. The DNA of the CDR3 is TGTGCCAGCAGTCGCACATGGGGGAATCAGCCCCAGCATTTT.

This rearrangement joins TRBV2 to TRBJ2-2; tentatively, D is TRBD1 (6 bases). Germline V gives CDR1 SNHLY, CDR2 FYNNEI. V lost 6 bases and J lost 5, with 16 bases in between. The CDR3 spans 15 residues. DNA for the CDR3: TGTGCCAGCAGGACAGGCGATCTACCGACCGGGGAGCTGTTTTTT. Encoded protein: CASRTGDLPTGELFF.

The V call is TRBV14, the J call TRBJ2-3; 7 bases are a match to TRBD1. Germline CDR1 and CDR2: SGHDN and FVKESK. V lost 4 bases to trimming and J lost 4 bases; unmatched junction nucleotides: 14. CDR3 length: 17 residues. The CDR3 coding sequence is TGTGCCAGCAGCCTTGCCCCGGGACAGACTCCAGCAGATACGCAGTATTTT. The encoded protein is CASSLAPGQTPADTQYF. Together with reference TRBV14 and TRBJ2-3, the CDR3 gives the full variable domain: EAGVTQFPSHSVIEKGQTVTLRCDPISGHDNLYWYRRVMGKEIKFLLHFVKESKQDESGMPNNRFLAERTGGTYSTLKVQPAELEDSGVYFCASSLAPGQTPADTQYFGPGTRLTVL.

CDR3: CASSLAAAEQFF. The CDR3 DNA reads as TGCGCCAGCAGCTTGGCCGCGGCCGAACAGTTCTTC. V usage is TRBV5-1 and J usage is TRBJ2-1; D is ambiguous. V lost 0 bases and J 13 bases, leaving 11 bases between the germline ends. This CDR3 comprises 12 residues. Germline values: CDR1 SGHRS, CDR2 YFSETQ.

This clone was seen a single time. The genes are TRBV7-9 and TRBJ1-2, with D unclear. In germline, CDR1 is SEHNR, CDR2 FQNEAQ (reference sequence). The CDR3 consists of 13 residues. Between the trimmed V and J ends, which lost 3 bases and 6 bases, there was a span of 11 bases. CDR3 nucleotides: TGTGCCAGCAGCTTCACAACTTTCGATGGCTACACCTTC. Amino acids: CASSFTTFDGYTF.

The J gene is TRBJ2-5, the V gene TRBV7-2; D is unclear. Germline assignment: CDR1 SGHTA and CDR2 FQGNSA. V gave up 4 bases and J gave up 5 bases, with 17 bases separating them. The CDR3 runs to 15 residues. The CDR3 nucleotides read TGTGCCAGCAGCTACGAACGCCGGAGATGGGAGACCCAGTACTTC. Its protein product is CASSYERRRWETQYF.

The chain uses TRBV18 and TRBJ2-7; maybe TRBD1 (6 bases). CDR1 is KGHSH, CDR2 LQKENI, per germline. This CDR3 has 14 amino acids. Deletions cut 2 bases from V and 7 bases from J, with 15 bases between. The CDR3 reads CASSPNHSRGEQYF. The CDR3 DNA is TGTGCCAGCTCACCAAACCATTCCAGGGGAGAGCAGTACTTC.

The chain recombines TRBV9 with TRBJ1-1; the D gene is possibly TRBD1 (5 bases). In germline, CDR1 is SGDLS, CDR2 YYNGEE. Trimming shortened V by 3 bases and J by 8 bases, and 11 bases separated the two germline ends. The length of the CDR3 is 12 residues. The CDR3 sequence: CASSAQGSEAFF. The CDR3 nucleotides read TGTGCCAGCAGCGCCCAGGGAAGCGAAGCTTTCTTT. Based on the CDR3 plus reference TRBV9 and TRBJ1-1, the full variable domain is DSGVTQTPKHLITATGQRVTLRCSPRSGDLSVYWYQQSLDQGLQFLIQYYNGEERAKGNILERFSAQQFPDLHSELNLSSLELGDSALYFCASSAQGSEAFFGQGTRLTVV.

This chain connects TRBV2 to TRBJ2-3; TRBD1 aligns across 7 bases. With 6 bases clipped from V and 1 base from J, the junction kept 4 bases outside the gene matches. In germline, CDR1 is SNHLY, CDR2 FYNNEI. This CDR3 has 14 amino acids. The CDR3 nucleotides are TGTGCCAGCAGCGAAACAGGGGGCACAGATACGCAGTATTTT. Encoded protein: CASSETGGTDTQYF. The whole variable domain, remainder taken from reference TRBV2 and TRBJ2-3, is EPEVTQTPSHQVTQMGQEVILRCVPISNHLYFYWYRQILGQKVEFLVSFYNNEISEKSEIFDDQFSVERPDGSNFTLKIRSTKLEDSAMYFCASSETGGTDTQYFGPGTRLTVL.

This chain joins TRBV30 and TRBJ2-7, with 7 bases identical to TRBD2. The CDR3 is 14 amino acids. V shed 3 bases and J 4 bases; nucleotides not matched to a gene: 9. The germline gives CDR1 GTSNPN, CDR2 SVGIG (reference sequence). The DNA for the CDR3 is TGTGCCTGGAGACCGGCGGGAGCGGGTTACGAGCAGTACTTC. Its protein is CAWRPAGAGYEQYF.

The chain is built from TRBV11-1 and TRBJ2-1; 7 bases agree with TRBD1. The CDR3 loop spans 15 amino acids. CDR1 is SGHAT, CDR2 FQDESV, per germline (reference sequence). Germline trimming cut 1 base from V and 7 bases from J; bases unmatched to any gene: 7. The CDR3 spells CASSLDEGAWNEQFF. In DNA form, the CDR3 reads TGTGCCAGCAGCTTAGACGAGGGGGCCTGGAATGAGCAGTTCTTC.

The V and J genes are TRBV9 and TRBJ2-2; D is perhaps TRBD1 or TRBD2 (5 bases each). Germline CDR1 reads SGDLS; CDR2 reads YYNGEE. The CDR3 is made up of 15 amino acids. V was pared by 2 bases and J by 2 bases, with 10 bases between. CDR3 amino acids: CASSVVGDNTGELFF. Written as DNA, the CDR3 is TGTGCCAGCAGCGTCGTCGGGGACAACACCGGGGAGCTGTTTTTT.

This chain connects TRBV28 to TRBJ2-1; a possible D gene is TRBD2 (5 bases). V lost 6 bases and J lost 10, with 19 bases in between. The CDR3 has 14 amino acids. Germline assignment: CDR1 MDHEN and CDR2 SYDVKM. Here the CDR3 reads CASSRQDSLGEQFF. The CDR3 DNA reads as TGTGCCAGCAGCCGTCAGGACTCTTTAGGGGAGCAGTTCTTC.

The CDR3 protein is CASSPVTTNTEAFF. In nucleotides, the CDR3 is TGTGCCAGCTCACCAGTCACTACGAACACTGAAGCTTTCTTT. The chain recombines TRBV18 with TRBJ1-1, with D hard to call. The V gene lost 2 bases and the J gene lost 1 base, with 8 bases spanning the gap. The length of the CDR3 is 14 residues. CDR1 and CDR2 from the germline V gene are KGHSH and LQKENI.

This chain links TRBV18 with TRBJ1-2, with D perhaps matching TRBD1 (5 bases). V was clipped by 3 bases and J by 4 bases, with 6 bases between them. Germline V CDR1 and CDR2: KGHSH, LQKENI. This CDR3 spans 12 amino acids. The CDR3 DNA is TGTGCCAGCTCACCCGACAGCTATGGCTACACCTTC. It translates to CASSPDSYGYTF. Filled out from reference TRBV18 and TRBJ1-2, the complete variable domain reads NAGVMQNPRHLVRRRGQEARLRCSPMKGHSHVYWYRQLPEEGLKFMVYLQKENIIDESGMPKERFSAEFPKEGPSILRIQQVVRGDSAAYFCASSPDSYGYTFGSGTRLTVV.

This sequence joins TRBV30 and TRBJ1-1; no clear D gene. The V gene's germline CDR1 is GTSNPN and CDR2 SVGIG (reference sequence). Trimming pared 3 bases from V and 0 bases from J, leaving 8 bases between. The CDR3 is 13 residues long. The CDR3 nucleotides are TGTGCCTGGAGGAAAGACATGAACACTGAAGCTTTCTTT. Encoded protein: CAWRKDMNTEAFF.

CDR3 loop: CATRLAGGPVNEQFF. The CDR3 coding sequence is TGCGCCACCCGACTAGCGGGAGGGCCGGTCAATGAGCAGTTCTTC. This sequence joins TRBV10-2 and TRBJ2-1; TRBD2 agrees at 14 bases. Per germline, CDR1 WSHSY and CDR2 SAAADI. The CDR3 has 15 residues. J lost 6 bases, V lost 10 bases, and 8 bases had no gene match.

V is TRBV5-6 and J is TRBJ1-5, with D perhaps matching TRBD1 (5 bases). The germline V gene encodes CDR1 SGHDT and CDR2 YYEEEE. The CDR3 sequence is 14 residues long. V shed 0 bases and J shed 6 bases, with 10 bases lying between them. The chain's CDR3 is CASSLVGDGQPQHF. In DNA form, the CDR3 reads TGTGCCAGCAGCTTGGTAGGGGATGGTCAGCCCCAGCATTTT.